This note documents a single T cell receptor (beta chain) sequence. The protocol was immunoSEQ multiplex PCR, while the TCRdb copy is restricted to in-frame clones and leaves out a portion. Found here are around 730,000 clones, 80% to 90% of them singletons; the top ten hold more than 0.008%. The data stem from a study of shared T cell receptors in the human thymus. Germline V CDR1 and CDR2: MGHRA, YSYEKL. The CDR3 sequence is 16 residues long. V lost 1 base, J lost 0 bases, and 10 bases lay in between. In addition, the sample was reused for a study of human thymus T cells. That paper notes: Serving as donors were healthy Finnish infants, each of whom was having open corrective surgery for congenital heart defects. The thymus tissue came from resections taken during corrective heart surgery. A high degree of thymic repertoire overlap among unrelated individuals was reported in related research.

Sequenced input: thymocytes. V usage is TRBV4-1 and J usage is TRBJ2-4; a weak D match, TRBD2 (6 bases). This receptor was identified in a girl under three years old with a congenital heart defect. In DNA, the CDR3 is TGCGCCAGCAGCCAAGGGGTAGCGGTAGCCAAAAACATTCAGTACTTC. This encodes CASSQGVAVAKNIQYF.